A selection of T cell receptor beta chains follows, all from one sample in a study of control samples from healthy donors and cancer patients. Here immunoSEQ multiplex PCR was the method, and the copy in TCRdb shows in-frame clones only, minus some. This sample has around 70,000 clones, with approximately 94% found just once. Material: blood. These receptors all stem from a woman aged 25 to 45 in good health. Each CDR3 is given with its conserved first and last residue. A D gene is named only where the DNA matches it firmly. Not every row has a clone size; where given, it reads once, few, many or a size class.

size	V	D	J	DNA	CDR3
NA	TRBV3-1/TRBV3-2	NA	TRBJ1-2	TGTGCCAGCAGCCAAGATCAGGGACTTACCTCTGGCTACACCTTC	CASSQDQGLTSGYTF
NA	TRBV5-1	TRBD2	TRBJ2-1	TGCGCCAGCAGCTTGAAGCTAGCGGGGGCGGCGAATGAGCAGTTCTTC	CASSLKLAGAANEQFF
NA	TRBV9	NA	TRBJ1-2	TGTGCCAGCAGCGTGGAACATCGCGGGCTCCGCTACACCTTC	CASSVEHRGLRYTF
NA	TRBV7-6	NA	TRBJ2-1	TGTGCCAGCAGCTTAGCGGTGAGCTCCTACAATGAGCAGTTCTTC	CASSLAVSSYNEQFF
NA	TRBV13	TRBD1	TRBJ1-4	TGTGCCAGCAGCTTGCAATCAGGGGGCGGTGAAAAACTGTTTTTT	CASSLQSGGGEKLFF
NA	TRBV20-1	NA	TRBJ2-3	TGCAGTGTATATGTATCCGATACGCAGTATTTT	CSVYVSDTQYF
NA	TRBV20-1	NA	TRBJ2-2	TGCAGTGCTAGTTCCCCTCAGCCCGCCCAGAACACCGGGGAGCTGTTTTTT	CSASSPQPAQNTGELFF
NA	TRBV11-3	NA	TRBJ1-6	TGTGCCAGCAGCTTAATGACCAATTCACCCCTCCACTTT	CASSLMTNSPLHF
NA	TRBV30	TRBD1	TRBJ1-6	TGTGCCTCCCAGGGGGACAGCTCCTATAATTCACCCCTCCACTTT	CASQGDSSYNSPLHF
NA	TRBV18	TRBD1	TRBJ1-1	TGTGCCAGCTCACCTGGGACAGGGTCGGACACTGAAGCTTTCTTT	CASSPGTGSDTEAFF
NA	TRBV20-1	TRBD2	TRBJ2-5	TGCAGTGCTAGTTCGGGGCGGGGGGGAGAGACCCAGTACTTC	CSASSGRGGETQYF
once	TRBV19	NA	TRBJ2-3	TGTGCCAGTAGTCAAACCGGAGGCACAGATACGCAGTATTTT	CASSQTGGTDTQYF
NA	TRBV2	NA	TRBJ2-3	TGTGCCAGCAGTGGGCCGGGGGCTAGCGGAGGCACAGATACGCAGTATTTT	CASSGPGASGGTDTQYF
once	TRBV6-5	NA	TRBJ1-2	TGTGCCAGCAACCGGGGGGGCGCCTCGGGCTACACCTTC	CASNRGGASGYTF
once	TRBV5-4	TRBD1	TRBJ1-6	TGTGCCAGCAGCTTTGGGACAGGGGCTTCACCCCTCCACTTT	CASSFGTGASPLHF
few	TRBV18	NA	TRBJ1-4	TGTGCCAGCTCAGTAGGAACGACCGATGAAAAACTGTTTTTT	CASSVGTTDEKLFF
NA	TRBV5-1	NA	TRBJ1-1	TGCGCCAGCAGCTCATTGGTTAGTGAAGCTTTCTTT	CASSSLVSEAFF
NA	TRBV5-4	TRBD1	TRBJ2-3	TGTGCCAGCAGCGCCGGGCCGGGACAGAGCACAGATACGCAGTATTTT	CASSAGPGQSTDTQYF
NA	TRBV7-6	NA	TRBJ1-4	TGTGCCAGCAGCCCTTCTAACCGGGGTAGTGACGAAAAACTGTTTTTT	CASSPSNRGSDEKLFF
once	TRBV7-9	NA	TRBJ1-2	TGTGCCAGCAGCTCTACAGGAGGGGAACATGGCTACACCTTC	CASSSTGGEHGYTF
NA	TRBV7-3	TRBD1	TRBJ1-1	TGTGCCAGCGCGGGACAGATGAACACTGAAGCTTTCTTT	CASAGQMNTEAFF
few	TRBV15	TRBD2	TRBJ2-1	TGTGCCACCAGCAGCCTTAGCGGGGGGGCGGTTGAGCAGTTCTTC	CATSSLSGGAVEQFF
NA	TRBV7-3	NA	TRBJ2-1	TGTGCCAGCAGCTTAACGTCGGACCGCAATGAGCAGTTCTTC	CASSLTSDRNEQFF
NA	TRBV5-1	TRBD2	TRBJ2-3	TGCGCCAGCAGGCAATCCGGGACTAGCGGCGATACGCAGTATTTT	CASRQSGTSGDTQYF
few	TRBV4-2	TRBD2	TRBJ2-7	TGTGCCAGCAGCCAGACTAGCGGGACAGGCTACGAGCAGTACTTC	CASSQTSGTGYEQYF
NA	TRBV12-3/TRBV12-4	NA	TRBJ1-2	TGTGCCAGCAGTCCGCGCGACAGTGGGGTTTACACCTTC	CASSPRDSGVYTF
NA	TRBV30	TRBD1	TRBJ1-3	TGTGCCTGGGAACTCACCGGGACAGGGGGGATTGGGGCCTCTGGAAACACCATATATTTT	CAWELTGTGGIGASGNTIYF
NA	TRBV6-6	TRBD1	TRBJ1-5	TGTGCCAGCAGTCTACCGGGACAGCCTCGGACCTGGAATCAGCCCCAGCATTTT	CASSLPGQPRTWNQPQHF
NA	TRBV5-1	NA	TRBJ2-1	TGCGCCAGCAGCTTGTCGCAGGGGACCTACAATGAGCAGTTCTTC	CASSLSQGTYNEQFF
NA	TRBV20-1	NA	TRBJ1-2	TGCAGTGCTAGAGAAAGGGATGGCTACACCTTC	CSARERDGYTF
NA	TRBV30	NA	TRBJ1-1	TGTGCCTGGAGTGTATGGGAGAGCACTGAAGCTTTCTTT	CAWSVWESTEAFF
NA	TRBV4-1	TRBD2	TRBJ2-2	TGCGCCAGCAGCCACCTTACGGCGGGGGGAAACACCGGGGAGCTGTTTTTT	CASSHLTAGGNTGELFF
NA	TRBV5-6	NA	TRBJ2-3	TGTGCCAGCAGCTTGGGTAACACAGATACGCAGTATTTT	CASSLGNTDTQYF
once	TRBV4-1	NA	TRBJ2-1	TGCGCCAGCAGCCCCTACGGATCCTACAATGAGCAGTTCTTC	CASSPYGSYNEQFF
NA	TRBV10-3	TRBD1	TRBJ1-2	TGTGCCATCAGTGAATCCGGGACAGCCTATGGCTACACCTTC	CAISESGTAYGYTF
NA	TRBV6-5	NA	TRBJ2-3	TGTGCCAGCAACCAGGGGCACACAGATACGCAGTATTTT	CASNQGHTDTQYF
NA	TRBV5-3	NA	TRBJ1-6	TGTGCCAGAAATCGGTGGGGGTTCTATAATTCACCCCTCCACTTT	CARNRWGFYNSPLHF
once	TRBV9	NA	TRBJ2-5	TGTGCCAGCAGCCTAACGGCAGGGGGGTCGCAGACCCAGTACTTC	CASSLTAGGSQTQYF
NA	TRBV2	NA	TRBJ2-1	TGTGCCGGACATACGGGGGGCCTGTCCAATGAGCAGTTCTTC	CAGHTGGLSNEQFF
NA	TRBV24-1	NA	TRBJ1-3	TGTGCCACCAGTGACCCCCACGGCCCCACCATATATTTT	CATSDPHGPTIYF
NA	TRBV2	NA	TRBJ2-1	TGTGCCAGCGGGGGTGGAGGCTGGTCCTACAATGAGCAGTTCTTC	CASGGGGWSYNEQFF
NA	TRBV2	TRBD1	TRBJ1-6	TGTGCCAGCAAGGGGACAGGGGACTCACCCCTCCACTTT	CASKGTGDSPLHF
once	TRBV9	NA	TRBJ1-4	TGTGCCAGCAGCGTATTGAAAAAACTGTTTTTT	CASSVLKKLFF
NA	TRBV10-3	NA	TRBJ1-2	TGTGCCATCAGTGATCTCGTGCAGGGGCTTACTAACTATGGCTACACCTTC	CAISDLVQGLTNYGYTF
NA	TRBV6-6	NA	TRBJ2-3	TGTGCCAGCAGTGACGGACTCTCCGGCACAGATACGCAGTATTTT	CASSDGLSGTDTQYF
NA	TRBV5-4	NA	TRBJ2-7	TGTGCCAGCAGCTTGGACGGGGGTAGCTCCTACGAGCAGTACTTC	CASSLDGGSSYEQYF
NA	TRBV28	NA	TRBJ1-2	TGTGCCCGCGGGGCGGGGGGCTACACCTTC	CARGAGGYTF
NA	TRBV4-2	TRBD2	TRBJ2-7	TGTGCCAGCAGCCAAGGACTAGCGGGGGACTACGAGCAGTACTTC	CASSQGLAGDYEQYF
few	TRBV1	NA	TRBJ2-3	TGCACCAGCAGCCAAGACGTCGTCGCCCCGCAGTATTTT	CTSSQDVVAPQYF
once	TRBV5-1	NA	TRBJ2-2	TGCGCCAGCAGCTCACTCGGAGGGAACACCGGGGAGCTGTTTTTT	CASSSLGGNTGELFF
NA	TRBV11-2	NA	TRBJ1-1	TGTGCCAGCAGCCTCGGTCCTCCGGGTGCTTTCTTT	CASSLGPPGAFF
few	TRBV5-6	NA	TRBJ2-1	TGTGCCAGCAGCGCGGACGAGAATGAGCAGTTCTTC	CASSADENEQFF
NA	TRBV4-2	NA	TRBJ1-2	TGTGCCAGCAGACATGAAAATAACTATGGCTACACCTTC	CASRHENNYGYTF
NA	TRBV2	TRBD1	TRBJ1-2	TGTGCCAGCAGCCAAAGGCAGGGGGGGAGCCGTGGCTACACCTTC	CASSQRQGGSRGYTF
NA	TRBV13	NA	TRBJ1-1	TGTGCCAGCAGCCCGTTCTTAGAGGATGAAGCTTTCTTT	CASSPFLEDEAFF